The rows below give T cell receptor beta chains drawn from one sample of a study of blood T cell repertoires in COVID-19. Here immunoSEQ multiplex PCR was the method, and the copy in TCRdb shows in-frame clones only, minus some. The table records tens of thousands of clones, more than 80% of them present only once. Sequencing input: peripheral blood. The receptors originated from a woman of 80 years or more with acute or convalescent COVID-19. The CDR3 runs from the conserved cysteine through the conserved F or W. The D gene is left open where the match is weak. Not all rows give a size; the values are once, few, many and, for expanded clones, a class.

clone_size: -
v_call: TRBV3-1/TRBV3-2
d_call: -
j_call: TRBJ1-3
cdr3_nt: TGTGCCAGCAGCCCCTCCGGGATGTTCTCTGGAAACACCATATATTTT
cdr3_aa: CASSPSGMFSGNTIYF

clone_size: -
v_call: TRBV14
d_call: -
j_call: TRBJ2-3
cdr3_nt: TGTGCCAGCAGCCAAGAGCAGGGCGCAGATACGCAGTATTTT
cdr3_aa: CASSQEQGADTQYF

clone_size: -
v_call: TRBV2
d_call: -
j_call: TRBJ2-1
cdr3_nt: TGTGCCAGCAATAGACGGACATCCTACAATGAGCAGTTCTTC
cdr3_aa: CASNRRTSYNEQFF

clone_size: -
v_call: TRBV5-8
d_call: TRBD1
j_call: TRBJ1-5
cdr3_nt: TGTGCCAGCAGCCCTACAGGGGCCAACAATCAGCCCCAGCATTTT
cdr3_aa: CASSPTGANNQPQHF

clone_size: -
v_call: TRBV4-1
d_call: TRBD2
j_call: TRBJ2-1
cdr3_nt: TGCGCCAGCAGCCCACGGACTAGCGGGGGGGCAAGCTACAATGAGCAGTTCTTC
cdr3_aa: CASSPRTSGGASYNEQFF

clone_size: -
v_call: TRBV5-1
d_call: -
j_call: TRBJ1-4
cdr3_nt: TGCGCCAGCAGCTTGGGTCAGGGTACTAATGAAAAACTGTTTTTT
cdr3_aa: CASSLGQGTNEKLFF

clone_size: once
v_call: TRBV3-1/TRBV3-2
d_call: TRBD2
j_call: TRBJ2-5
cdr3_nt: TGTGCCAGCAGACCGGGACTAGCGGGGCGACACCAAGAGACCCAGTACTTC
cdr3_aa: CASRPGLAGRHQETQYF

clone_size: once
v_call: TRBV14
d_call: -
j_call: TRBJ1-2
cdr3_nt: TGTGCCAGCAGCCAATGGACAGCTTATGGCTACACCTTC
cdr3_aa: CASSQWTAYGYTF

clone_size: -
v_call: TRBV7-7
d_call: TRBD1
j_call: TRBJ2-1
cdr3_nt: TGTGCCAGCAGCCCCTACCAGGGGGCACTCTCCTACAATGAGCAGTTCTTC
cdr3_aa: CASSPYQGALSYNEQFF

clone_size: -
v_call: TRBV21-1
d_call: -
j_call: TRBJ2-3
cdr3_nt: TGTGCCAGCAGCAAACCTAGGGACAGGGGGAGTGCAGATACGCAGTATTTT
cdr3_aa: CASSKPRDRGSADTQYF

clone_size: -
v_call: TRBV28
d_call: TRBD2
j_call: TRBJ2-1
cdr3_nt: TGTGCCAGCAGTCCCAGACTAGCGGGACCCTACAATGAGCAGTTCTTC
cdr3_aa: CASSPRLAGPYNEQFF

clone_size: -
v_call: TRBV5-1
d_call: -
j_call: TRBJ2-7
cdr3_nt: TGCGCCAGCAGCTTCAGTTCCTACGAGCAGTACTTC
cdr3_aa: CASSFSSYEQYF

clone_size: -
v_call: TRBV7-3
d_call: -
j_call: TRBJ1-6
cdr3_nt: TGTGCCAGCAGCTCGGGCTCCTATAATTCACCCCTCCACTTT
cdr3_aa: CASSSGSYNSPLHF

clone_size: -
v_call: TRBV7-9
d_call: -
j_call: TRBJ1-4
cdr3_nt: TGTGCCAGCAGCCGAGGTTCTGGTGAAAAACTGTTTTTT
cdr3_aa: CASSRGSGEKLFF

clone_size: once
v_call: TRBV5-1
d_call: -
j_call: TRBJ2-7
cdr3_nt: TGCGCCAGCAGCACCTCAGGTGGGGGGACCTACGAGCAGTACTTC
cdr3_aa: CASSTSGGGTYEQYF

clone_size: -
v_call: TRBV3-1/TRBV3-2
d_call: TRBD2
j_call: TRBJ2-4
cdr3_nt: TGTGCCAGCAGCCGCGGGGGGGAAAACATTCAGTACTTC
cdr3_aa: CASSRGGENIQYF

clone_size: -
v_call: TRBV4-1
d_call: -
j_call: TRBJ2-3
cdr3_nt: TGCGCCAGCAGCCAGAGCCGGGGGACGTTAGATACGCAGTATTTT
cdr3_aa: CASSQSRGTLDTQYF

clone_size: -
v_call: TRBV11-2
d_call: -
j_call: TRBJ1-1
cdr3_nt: TGTGCCAGCAGCACTCGGACAGACACTGAAGCTTTCTTT
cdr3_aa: CASSTRTDTEAFF

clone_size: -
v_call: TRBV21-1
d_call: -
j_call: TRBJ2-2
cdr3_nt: TGTGCCAGCAGCAACCCCGGGAGTATAGCTCGGACCGGGGAGCTGTTTTTT
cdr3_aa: CASSNPGSIARTGELFF

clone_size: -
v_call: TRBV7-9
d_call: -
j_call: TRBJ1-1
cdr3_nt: TGTGCCAGCACTTCCGGGGGTAGGACTGAAGCTTTCTTT
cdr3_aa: CASTSGGRTEAFF

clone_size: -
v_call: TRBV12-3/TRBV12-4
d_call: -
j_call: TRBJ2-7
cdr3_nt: TGTGCCAGCAGTACAAATACGCACGAGCAGTACTTC
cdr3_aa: CASSTNTHEQYF

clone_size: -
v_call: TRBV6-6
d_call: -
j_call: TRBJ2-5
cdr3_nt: TGTGCCAGCAGTAACCGGTGGGAGACCCAGTACTTC
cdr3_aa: CASSNRWETQYF

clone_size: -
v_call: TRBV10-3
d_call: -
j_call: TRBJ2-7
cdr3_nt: TGTGCCATCAGTGTTGGCATCTACGAGCAGTACTTC
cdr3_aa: CAISVGIYEQYF

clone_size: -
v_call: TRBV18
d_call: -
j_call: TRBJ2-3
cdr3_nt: TGTGCCAGCTCACCACCTGGGCGTACTAGCACAGATACGCAGTATTTT
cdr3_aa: CASSPPGRTSTDTQYF

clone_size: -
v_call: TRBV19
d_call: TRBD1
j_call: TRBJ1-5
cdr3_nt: TGTGCCAGTAGTATCAGGGGGGTTCATCAGCCCCAGCATTTT
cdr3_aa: CASSIRGVHQPQHF

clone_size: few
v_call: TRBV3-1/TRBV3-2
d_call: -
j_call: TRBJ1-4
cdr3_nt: TGTGCCAGCAGCCAAGATGTTCTAGTCACAACTAATGAAAAACTGTTTTTT
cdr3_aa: CASSQDVLVTTNEKLFF

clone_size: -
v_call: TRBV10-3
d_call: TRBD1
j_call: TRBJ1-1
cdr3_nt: TGTGCCATCAGACAGGGACAGGGGGCGGCGAACACTGAAGCTTTCTTT
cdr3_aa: CAIRQGQGAANTEAFF

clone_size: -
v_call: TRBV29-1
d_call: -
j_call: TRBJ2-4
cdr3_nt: TGCAGCGTTAGAGCTAGCGCAGCCAAAAACATTCAGTACTTC
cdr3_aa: CSVRASAAKNIQYF

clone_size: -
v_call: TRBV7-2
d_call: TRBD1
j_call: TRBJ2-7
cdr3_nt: TGTGCCAGCAGCTCCCGACAGGGGAGCGGCTCCTACGAGCAGTACTTC
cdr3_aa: CASSSRQGSGSYEQYF

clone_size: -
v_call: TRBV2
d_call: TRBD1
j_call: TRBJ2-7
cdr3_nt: TGTGCCAGCAGGGCCCCCGGGACAGGGAGGGACGAGCAGTACTTC
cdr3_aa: CASRAPGTGRDEQYF

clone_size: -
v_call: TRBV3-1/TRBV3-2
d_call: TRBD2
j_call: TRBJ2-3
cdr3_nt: TGTGCCAGCAGCCAAGTGTCGGGGGGGAACACAGATACGCAGTATTTT
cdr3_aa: CASSQVSGGNTDTQYF

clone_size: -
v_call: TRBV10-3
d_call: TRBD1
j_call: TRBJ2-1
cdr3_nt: TGTGCCATCAAGGGGACAGGGGCTACCTACAATGAGCAGTTCTTC
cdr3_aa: CAIKGTGATYNEQFF

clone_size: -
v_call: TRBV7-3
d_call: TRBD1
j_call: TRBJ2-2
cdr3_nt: TGTGCCAGCAGCTTACCCAGGGGGCAAGCCGGGGAGCTGTTTTTT
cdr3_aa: CASSLPRGQAGELFF

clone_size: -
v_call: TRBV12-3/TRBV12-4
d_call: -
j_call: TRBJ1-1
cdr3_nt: TGTGCCAGCAGTCGACAGAAGAACACTGAAGCTTTCTTT
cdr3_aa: CASSRQKNTEAFF

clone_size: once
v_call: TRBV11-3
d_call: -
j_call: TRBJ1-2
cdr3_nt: TGTGCCAGCAGCCGCTCGGGGGGTTTTGGCTACACCTTC
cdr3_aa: CASSRSGGFGYTF

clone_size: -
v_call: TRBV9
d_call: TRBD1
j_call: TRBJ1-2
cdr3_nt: TGTGCCAGCAGGGGACAGCTTTATGGCTACACCTTC
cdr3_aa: CASRGQLYGYTF

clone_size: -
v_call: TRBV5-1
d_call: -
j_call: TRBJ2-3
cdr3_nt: TGCGTCACCAGACGTGGGGGGAGCACAGATACGCAGTATTTT
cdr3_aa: CVTRRGGSTDTQYF

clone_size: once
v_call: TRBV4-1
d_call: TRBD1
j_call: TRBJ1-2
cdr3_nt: TGCGCCAGCAGCCAAGTTAGCCAGGGGGGATATGGCTACACCTTC
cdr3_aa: CASSQVSQGGYGYTF

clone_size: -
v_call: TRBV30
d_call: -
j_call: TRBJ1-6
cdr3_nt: TGTGCCTGGGCGCCTAGCTCCAATTCACCCCTCCACTTT
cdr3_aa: CAWAPSSNSPLHF

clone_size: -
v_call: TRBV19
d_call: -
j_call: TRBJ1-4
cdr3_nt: TGTGCCAGTAGTATCTTTACTGATGAAAAACTGTTTTTT
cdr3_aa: CASSIFTDEKLFF

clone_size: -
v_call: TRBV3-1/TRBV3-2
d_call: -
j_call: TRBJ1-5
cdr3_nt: TGTGCCAGCAGCCAAGAAAGGGGCTATCAGCCCCAGCATTTT
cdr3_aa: CASSQERGYQPQHF

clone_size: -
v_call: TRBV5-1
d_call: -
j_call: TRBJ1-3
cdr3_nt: TGCGCCAGCAGCCCGACAGGTCACTACTCTGGAAACACCATATATTTT
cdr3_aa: CASSPTGHYSGNTIYF

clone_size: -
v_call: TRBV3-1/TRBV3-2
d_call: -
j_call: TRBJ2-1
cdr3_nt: TGTGCCAGCAGCCAAGGGATCGGGGAGGATGAGCAGTTCTTC
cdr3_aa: CASSQGIGEDEQFF

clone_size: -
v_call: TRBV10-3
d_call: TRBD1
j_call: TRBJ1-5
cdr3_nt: TGTGCCATCAGTGATCAGGGGGTGGGGGTCAATCAGCCCCAGCATTTT
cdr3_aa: CAISDQGVGVNQPQHF

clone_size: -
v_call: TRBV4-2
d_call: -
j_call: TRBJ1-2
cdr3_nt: TGTGCCAGCAGCCAAGATGTAAGCCAGGGCCGCGGCTACACCTTC
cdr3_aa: CASSQDVSQGRGYTF